These 9 T cell receptor beta chains were all obtained from the same sample, sequenced in a study of beta chain features in type 1 diabetes. Expressed TCRB transcripts were sequenced because the isolated RNA had all been reverse transcribed beforehand. Sequencing was performed with immunoSEQ multiplex PCR; in TCRdb, only in-frame clones are kept and a portion is missing. There are some 410,000 clones in the sample; 9.5% to 12% occur only once, and approximately 0.045% lies in the top ten. Source material: naive CD4+ T cells from blood. All receptors come from a woman aged 18-29 years in good health.

The rearrangement uses TRBV5-1 and TRBJ2-1, with D possibly matching TRBD2 (5 bases). CDR1 is SGHRS, CDR2 YFSETQ, per germline. The V gene lost 0 bases and the J gene lost 7 bases, with 11 bases spanning the gap. The CDR3 has 14 residues. This chain's CDR3 is CASSLEARGNEQFF. The CDR3 nucleotides read TGCGCCAGCAGCTTGGAGGCCAGAGGGAATGAGCAGTTCTTC.

This chain links TRBV9 with TRBJ2-1; maybe TRBD2 (5 bases). Germline-derived CDR1 and CDR2 are SGDLS and YYNGEE. There are 16 residues in the CDR3. The V end was cut by 4 bases, the J end by 7 bases, with 21 bases between. CDR3 amino acids: CASSTGRELGSNEQFF. The CDR3 coding sequence is TGTGCCAGCAGCACTGGACGGGAACTAGGGTCGAATGAGCAGTTCTTC.

The chain joins TRBV9 to TRBJ2-1, with D possibly being TRBD2 (6 bases). Germline V gives CDR1 SGDLS, CDR2 YYNGEE. Trimming removed 1 base from V and 3 bases from J, with 14 bases in between. There are 16 residues in the CDR3. The CDR3 DNA follows: TGTGCCAGCAGCGTAAGAGGGGACTCCCTCTACAATGAGCAGTTCTTC. Protein product: CASSVRGDSLYNEQFF.

The gene calls are TRBV7-9 and TRBJ2-1; D is ambiguous. The germline V gene encodes CDR1 SEHNR and CDR2 FQNEAQ (reference sequence). V was shortened by 4 bases and J by 8 bases, with 6 bases between the two germline ends. This CDR3 has 11 amino acids. Written as DNA, the CDR3 is TGTGCCAGCAGCTACGAGGATGAGCAGTTCTTC. As protein: CASSYEDEQFF.

This rearrangement joins TRBV23-1 to TRBJ2-7; 9 bases are shared with TRBD1. TRBV23-1 is an ORF, with its function uncertain. Losses at the gene ends were 10 bases for V and 5 bases for J; bases not matched to a gene: 12. The CDR3 is 14 amino acids. The CDR3 loop reads CATFKGQGNHEQYF. CDR3 in DNA: TGCGCCACCTTCAAGGGACAGGGTAACCACGAGCAGTACTTC.

This clone was recorded a few times. The chain has TRBV5-1 and TRBJ2-3; D is perhaps TRBD1 (6 bases). Trimming shortened V by 0 bases and J by 1 base, and 9 bases separated the two germline ends. The CDR3 is made up of 15 amino acids. Germline V gene data show CDR1 as SGHRS and CDR2 as YFSETQ. The DNA for the CDR3 is TGCGCCAGCAGCTTGGACAGGGCGCGCACAGATACGCAGTATTTT. Translated: CASSLDRARTDTQYF.

This clone has just a few counts. V gene TRBV30 combines with J gene TRBJ2-7; no clear D gene. V lost 0 bases, J lost 0 bases, and 9 bases lay in between. The CDR3 has 14 residues. Germline lookup yields CDR1 GTSNPN and CDR2 SVGIG (reference sequence). CDR3 in DNA: TGTGCCTGGAGTGTCGGGCGGATCTCCTACGAGCAGTACTTC. Translation gives CAWSVGRISYEQYF.

The chain combines TRBV18 with TRBJ1-2, with 8 nucleotides matching TRBD1. CDR1 and CDR2 from the germline V gene are KGHSH and LQKENI. CDR3 length equals 15 residues. J gave up 3 bases and V 3 bases, and 6 bases lay outside the gene matches. This CDR3 is CASSPRQGLDYGYTF. CDR3 in DNA: TGTGCCAGCTCACCGAGACAGGGGTTAGACTATGGCTACACCTTC.

V gene TRBV9 combines with J gene TRBJ1-1; TRBD1 is a possible D gene (6 bases). Trimming pared 4 bases from V and 4 bases from J, leaving 14 bases between. This CDR3 has 14 residues. Looked up from germline, CDR1 is SGDLS and CDR2 is YYNGEE. The CDR3 region is CASSRTGMGTEAFF. The CDR3 DNA is TGTGCCAGCAGCCGCACAGGGATGGGCACTGAAGCTTTCTTT.